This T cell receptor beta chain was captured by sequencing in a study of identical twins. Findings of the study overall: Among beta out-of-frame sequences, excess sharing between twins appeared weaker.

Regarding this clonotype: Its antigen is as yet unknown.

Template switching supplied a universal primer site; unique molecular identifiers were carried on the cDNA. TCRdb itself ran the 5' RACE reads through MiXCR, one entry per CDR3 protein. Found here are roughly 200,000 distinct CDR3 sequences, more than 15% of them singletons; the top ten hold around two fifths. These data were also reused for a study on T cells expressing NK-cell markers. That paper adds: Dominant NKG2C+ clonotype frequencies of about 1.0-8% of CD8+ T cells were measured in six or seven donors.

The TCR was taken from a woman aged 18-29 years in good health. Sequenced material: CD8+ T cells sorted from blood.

The CDR3 coding sequence is TGTGCCAGTGTCGGGGGAGACAAAAACATTCAGTACTTC. It encodes CASVGGDKNIQYF. This chain links TRBV19 with TRBJ2-4; TRBD2 is a possible D gene (6 bases). V was pared by 8 bases and J by 3 bases, with 11 bases between. The germline V gene encodes CDR1 LNHDA and CDR2 SQIVND (reference sequence). This CDR3 contains 13 residues. Complete variable domain (other parts from reference TRBV19 and TRBJ2-4): DGGITQSPKYLFRKEGQNVTLSCEQNLNHDAMYWYRQDPGQGLRLIYYSQIVNDFQKGDIAEGYSVSREKKESFPLTVTSAQKNPTAFYLCASVGGDKNIQYFGAGTRLSVL.